The 2 T cell receptor beta chains below all came from one sample that was sequenced in a study of a mutant IDH1 vaccine in newly diagnosed glioma. No antigen is known for these receptors. Stated time point: week 23, last vaccination. All doses held 300 ug of mutant IDH1 20-mer peptide, with topical imiquimod. Here immunoSEQ multiplex PCR was the method, and the copy in TCRdb shows in-frame clones only, minus some. The sample contains 52,000 or so clones, approximately 80% of which appear only once. Sequenced here: PBMCs, sampled from a glioma patient whose treatment included an IDH1 peptide vaccine. Source of these receptors: a man in his forties or fifties with glioma.

V is TRBV7-9 and J is TRBJ1-6, with D tentatively TRBD1 (5 bases). CDR1 is SEHNR, CDR2 FQNEAQ, per germline (reference sequence). The CDR3 consists of 14 residues. V lost 3 bases to trimming and J lost 2 bases, with 5 bases between them. The CDR3 nucleotides are TGTGCCAGCAGCTTGGGACCCTATAATTCACCCCTCCACTTT. Its translation is CASSLGPYNSPLHF.

V is TRBV30 and J is TRBJ1-5; D is undetermined. From germline, CDR1 is GTSNPN and CDR2 SVGIG (reference sequence). The germline V and J ends were trimmed by 0 bases and 6 bases, with 9 bases remaining between them. This CDR3 is 13 amino acids long. CDR3 bases: TGTGCCTGGAGTGTATCCGGGAGTCAGCCCCAGCATTTT. Its protein product is CAWSVSGSQPQHF.